Following are 10 T cell receptor beta chains from one sample sequenced in a study of blood T cells in healthy people across ages. A J-beta primer mix and a sample-barcoded 5' primer were used in a second PCR of roughly 6 to 11 cycles. MiXCR, applied by TCRdb to the 5' RACE reads, yields one record per CDR3 protein. The data show some 1,500,000 distinct CDR3 sequences, with about 42% seen just once and roughly 3.7% held by the top ten. The sample consisted of blood. All receptors come from a woman aged 18-30 years in good health.

Ten or more counts support this clonotype. This sequence joins TRBV6-1 and TRBJ2-5; 7 bases line up with TRBD1. CDR3 length: 14 amino acids. CDR1 and CDR2 (germline): MNHNS, SASEGT. V shed 6 bases and J 3 bases; nucleotides not matched to a gene: 7. CDR3: CASRDPGGKETQYF. CDR3 bases: TGTGCCAGCAGGGACCCAGGGGGAAAAGAGACCCAGTACTTC.

This clonotype was recorded a few times. The chain recombines TRBV24-1 with TRBJ2-1; possibly TRBD1 for D (6 bases). Germline V lookup: CDR1 KGHDR, CDR2 SFDVKD. The CDR3 has 14 amino acids. V was clipped by 2 bases and J by 9 bases, with 13 bases between them. In DNA form, the CDR3 reads TGTGCCACCAGTGATTGGGACAAAAACACTGAGCAGTTCTTC. Amino acids: CATSDWDKNTEQFF.

The gene calls are TRBV30 and TRBJ1-4; D unresolved. CDR3 length: 14 amino acids. CDR1 and CDR2 from the germline V gene are GTSNPN and SVGIG (reference sequence). With 0 bases removed from V and 7 bases from J, the gap between germline ends came to 12 bases. The CDR3 here is CAWSVQVLGEKLFF. The CDR3 DNA is TGTGCCTGGAGTGTACAAGTGTTGGGTGAAAAACTGTTTTTT. The whole variable domain, remainder taken from reference TRBV30 and TRBJ1-4, is SQTIHQWPATLVQPVGSPLSLECTVEGTSNPNLYWYRQAAGRGLQLLFYSVGIGQISSEVPQNLSASRPQDRQFILSSKKLLLSDSGFYLCAWSVQVLGEKLFFGSGTQLSVL.

The genes are TRBV6-6 and TRBJ1-1; weak D call: TRBD1 (6 bases). Germline assignment: CDR1 MNHNY and CDR2 SVGAGI (reference sequence). This CDR3 has 14 residues. Trimming took off 6 bases at V and 5 bases at J, with 16 bases between the two ends. The CDR3 region has the DNA TGTGCCAGCAGACCTAACAGTCAGGGGACTGAAGCTTTCTTT. This translates into CASRPNSQGTEAFF.

The rearrangement uses TRBV27 and TRBJ2-7; TRBD2 agrees at 8 bases. Germline loops: CDR1 MNHEY, CDR2 SMNVEV (reference sequence). The CDR3 length is 14 residues. The CDR3 DNA follows: TGTGCGCGAATTGGGGCTAGCGGGTCCCATGAGCAGTACTTC. Translation: CARIGASGSHEQYF.

The chain is built from TRBV7-6 and TRBJ1-1; D perhaps matches TRBD1 (5 bases). The CDR3 covers 12 residues. V lost 1 base to trimming and J lost 10 bases, with 10 bases between them. Germline V gene data show CDR1 as SGHVS and CDR2 as FNYEAQ. The CDR3 sequence: CASSLGGGVAFF. In DNA form, the CDR3 reads TGTGCCAGCAGCTTAGGCGGGGGAGTAGCTTTCTTT. Full variable domain (rest looked up from reference TRBV7-6 and TRBJ1-1): GAGVSQSPRYKVTKRGQDVALRCDPISGHVSLYWYRQALGQGPEFLTYFNYEAQQDKSGLPNDRFSAERPEGSISTLTIQRTEQRDSAMYRCASSLGGGVAFFGQGTRLTVV.

This clonotype is a singleton in its sample. This chain joins TRBV9 and TRBJ2-4; 12 bases line up with TRBD2. The J call could be wrong; TRBJ2-5 is a better fit for the DNA end. The CDR3 runs to 16 residues. Germline CDR1 SGDLS, CDR2 YYNGEE. CDR3 protein: CASSSRGLAGKETQYF. The CDR3 DNA reads as TGTGCCAGCAGCTCCCGAGGACTAGCGGGGAAAGAGACCCAGTACTTC.

This clonotype has only a few counts. The chain is built from TRBV29-1 and TRBJ2-3; perhaps TRBD2 as D (5 bases). This CDR3 contains 14 residues. Germline V CDR1 and CDR2: SQVTM, ANQGSEA. The V end was cut by 4 bases, the J end by 2 bases, with 13 bases between. The CDR3, as DNA: TGCAGCGTTGTCCCCCTAGCCTCCACAGATACGCAGTATTTT. This translates into CSVVPLASTDTQYF.

This clonotype has only a few counts. The J gene is TRBJ2-7, the V gene TRBV19; TRBD2 might be the D (5 bases). This CDR3 comprises 15 residues. CDR1 LNHDA and CDR2 SQIVND come from the germline V gene (reference sequence). V was clipped by 4 bases and J by 0 bases, with 13 bases between them. The CDR3 DNA reads TGTGCCAGTAGTAGGGGAACTAGAGTCTCCTACGAGCAGTACTTC. Its protein is CASSRGTRVSYEQYF.

This clonotype occurred a few times. This rearrangement joins TRBV20-1 to TRBJ2-7, with 10 bases aligning to TRBD2. V was pared by 5 bases and J by 3 bases, with 7 bases of the junction left unmatched. The CDR3 has 14 amino acids. CDR1 and CDR2 from the germline V gene are DFQATT and SNEGSKA (reference sequence). The CDR3 region is CSAGRTSGFYEQYF. The CDR3 region has the DNA TGCAGTGCTGGAAGGACTAGCGGTTTCTACGAGCAGTACTTC.